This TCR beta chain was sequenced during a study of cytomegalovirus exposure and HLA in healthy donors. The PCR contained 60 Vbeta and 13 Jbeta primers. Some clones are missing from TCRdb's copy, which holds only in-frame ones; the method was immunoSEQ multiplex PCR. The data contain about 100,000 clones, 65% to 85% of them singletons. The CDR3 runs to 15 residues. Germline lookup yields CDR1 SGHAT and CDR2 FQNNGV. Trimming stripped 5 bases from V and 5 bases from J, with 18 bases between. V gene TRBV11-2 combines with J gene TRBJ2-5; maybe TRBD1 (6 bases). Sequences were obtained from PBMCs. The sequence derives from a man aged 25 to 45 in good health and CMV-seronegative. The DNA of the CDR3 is TGTGCCAGCAGCCCCACGACATCGAGGGGGGAGACCCAGTACTTC. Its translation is CASSPTTSRGETQYF.